Below are 15 T cell receptor beta chains sequenced from a single sample in a study of blood T cell repertoires in COVID-19 (dated by TCRdb to 2020 to 2022). Library generation was performed with the immunoSEQ multiplex PCR assay. Drawn from immuneACCESS, this table holds only the in-frame rearrangements with V and J called that TCRdb kept. Clones are partly lost; checked studies trace under half to an unresolved V gene and leave the rest unexplained. The sample table shows approximately 470,000 clones, and 70% to 90% are seen once. Clones ranked in the top ten supply roughly 3.2% of the sample. Input material: peripheral blood. These receptors were obtained from a human donor in a cohort sampled during active COVID-19.

The chain links TRBV7-3 to TRBJ2-1, with a possible D match to TRBD2 (5 bases). Germline CDR1 and CDR2: SGHTA and FQGTGA. With 2 bases removed from V and 1 base from J, the gap between germline ends came to 9 bases. CDR3 length equals 15 residues. CDR3 loop: CASSLRGPSYNEQFF. The DNA of the CDR3 is TGTGCCAGCAGCTTACGAGGGCCGTCCTACAATGAGCAGTTCTTC.

V usage is TRBV20-1 and J usage is TRBJ1-2; D perhaps matches TRBD1 (6 bases). Germline values: CDR1 DFQATT, CDR2 SNEGSKA (reference sequence). The CDR3 is made up of 12 amino acids. Trimming removed 3 bases at V and 4 bases at J, with 9 bases between. This chain's CDR3 is CSASDRSYGYTF. CDR3 in DNA: TGCAGTGCTAGTGACAGGTCCTATGGCTACACCTTC.

The chain is built from TRBV6-4 and TRBJ2-7; D is possibly TRBD2 (6 bases). The CDR3 has 12 amino acids. CDR1 MRHNA and CDR2 SNTAGT come from the germline V gene. V lost 6 bases to trimming and J lost 5 bases, with 11 bases between them. The CDR3 DNA reads TGTGCCAGCAGATCGTGGAGGGACGAGCAGTACTTC. Its translation is CASRSWRDEQYF.

The V gene is TRBV7-9, the J gene TRBJ1-5, with D possibly TRBD1 on 5 matching bases. Germline CDR1 reads SEHNR; CDR2 reads FQNEAQ (reference sequence). The CDR3 contains 13 residues. V lost 5 bases, J lost 9 bases, and 14 bases lay in between. The CDR3 reads CASSQGGVTPQHF. The CDR3 nucleotides read TGTGCCAGCAGCCAGGGAGGGGTCACGCCCCAGCATTTT.

The V and J genes are TRBV5-1 and TRBJ2-7, with 11 bases identical to TRBD2. V dropped 0 bases and J dropped 5; count of bases not matched to a gene: 7. The CDR3 extends over 16 amino acids. Germline V gives CDR1 SGHRS, CDR2 YFSETQ. The CDR3 loop is CASSLALAGGRNEQYF. The CDR3 DNA reads TGCGCCAGCAGCTTGGCGCTAGCGGGAGGTCGGAACGAGCAGTACTTC.

The V gene is TRBV12-3 or TRBV12-4, the J gene TRBJ1-1; TRBD1 agrees at 7 bases. There are 13 residues in the CDR3. V trimming: 2 bases; J trimming: 6 bases; junction bases outside the gene matches: 3. Written as DNA, the CDR3 is TGTGCCAGCAGTTTATCACAGGGGCCTGAAGCTTTCTTT. Its translation: CASSLSQGPEAFF.

In DNA form, the CDR3 reads TGTGCCAGCAGTTACTCCACAGGGGGCCGGGACACTGAAGCTTTCTTT. This translates into CASSYSTGGRDTEAFF. The chain combines TRBV6-2 or TRBV6-3 with TRBJ1-1; 9 bases are shared with TRBD1. Germline CDR1 and CDR2: MNHEY and SVGEGT. This CDR3 contains 16 residues. The V and J ends lost 0 bases and 3 bases, in that order; junction bases with no gene match: 5.

This chain uses TRBV27 with TRBJ2-3, with D maybe TRBD1 (6 bases). This CDR3 region has 13 residues. The germline gives CDR1 MNHEY, CDR2 SMNVEV (reference sequence). V lost 3 bases and J 3 bases, leaving 7 bases between the germline ends. Here the CDR3 DNA reads TGTGCCAGCAGTTTCCAGGGGACAGATACGCAGTATTTT. It translates to CASSFQGTDTQYF.

With regard to this clone: The germline gene is not matched at one end of the junction; a read error may be the cause. This rearrangement joins TRBV7-2 to TRBJ1-1; tentative D call: TRBD1 (6 bases). The CDR3 has 15 residues. In germline, CDR1 is SGHTA, CDR2 FQGNSA. The CDR3 DNA reads TGTGCCAGCAGCATAGTTCCAGCAGGGGATACTGACGCTTTCTTT. It is translated as CASSIVPAGDTDAFF.

V usage is TRBV3-1 (or the pseudogene TRBV3-2) and J usage is TRBJ1-5, with TRBD1 matching 9 bases. Germline V lookup: CDR1 LGHDT, CDR2 YNNKEL (reference sequence). J was trimmed by 7 bases and V by 4 bases; bases with no gene match: 5. This CDR3 is 14 amino acids long. CDR3 sequence reads: CASSLGTGKQPQHF. Written as DNA, the CDR3 is TGTGCCAGCAGCCTTGGGACAGGGAAACAGCCCCAGCATTTT.

The V call is TRBV7-9, the J call TRBJ2-5, with 8 bases identical to TRBD1. The V segment lost 4 bases and the J segment 7 bases; nucleotides outside the gene matches: 8. The V gene's germline CDR1 is SEHNR and CDR2 FQNEAQ (reference sequence). This CDR3 has 14 amino acids. In DNA form, the CDR3 reads TGTGCCAGCAGCTCAGGGGGCCAAGGAGGGACCCAGTACTTC. It is translated as CASSSGGQGGTQYF.

The V call is TRBV5-4, the J call TRBJ2-5; TRBD2 aligns across 12 bases. The CDR3 loop spans 16 amino acids. The germline gives CDR1 SGHNT, CDR2 YYREEE (reference sequence). Trimming took 0 bases from V and 6 from J; bases not matched to a gene: 6. CDR3 bases: TGTGCCAGCAGCTTGGAGACTAGCGGGAGTGTCCAGACCCAGTACTTC. This encodes CASSLETSGSVQTQYF.

This clone was counted only a few times. The CDR3 DNA reads TGTGCCGGACAGAAAAAAGGGGGCTCTGGAAACACCATATATTTT. This translates into CAGQKKGGSGNTIYF. V and J are TRBV30 and TRBJ1-3, with D possibly TRBD1 on 6 matching bases. V gave up 8 bases and J gave up 0 bases, with 17 bases separating them. Germline V gene lookup returns CDR1 GTSNPN and CDR2 SVGIG (reference sequence). This CDR3 is built from 15 residues.

This chain uses TRBV19 with TRBJ2-3; 7 bases map to TRBD1. The CDR3 runs to 13 residues. Unmatched junction bases numbered 3, after V lost 4 bases and J lost 5 bases. The germline gives CDR1 LNHDA, CDR2 SQIVND (reference sequence). The CDR3 is CASSRGQVDTQYF. Written as DNA, the CDR3 is TGTGCCAGTAGTAGAGGACAGGTAGATACGCAGTATTTT.

The genes are TRBV28 and TRBJ2-7, with 16 nucleotides matching TRBD2. V was pared by 5 bases and J by 3 bases, with 16 bases of the junction left unmatched. The length of the CDR3 is 20 residues. Germline V CDR1 and CDR2: MDHEN, SYDVKM. The CDR3 DNA follows: TGTGCCAGCAGTCTCTCCTTGGGGACTAGCGGGAGGGCCCTACTCTACGAGCAGTACTTC. Residues: CASSLSLGTSGRALLYEQYF.